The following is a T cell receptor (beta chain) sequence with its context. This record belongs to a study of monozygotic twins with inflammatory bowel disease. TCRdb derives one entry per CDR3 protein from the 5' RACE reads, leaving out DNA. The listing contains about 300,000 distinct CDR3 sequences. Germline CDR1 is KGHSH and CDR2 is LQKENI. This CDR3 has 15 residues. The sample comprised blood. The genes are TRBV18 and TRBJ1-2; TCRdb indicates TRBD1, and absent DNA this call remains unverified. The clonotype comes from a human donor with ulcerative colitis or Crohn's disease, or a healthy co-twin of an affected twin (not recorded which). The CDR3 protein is CASSPPSGTNYGYTF.